The following is a T cell receptor (beta chain) sequence with its context. TCRdb re-called the reads with MiXCR, one entry per CDR3 protein. Of some 680,000 distinct CDR3 sequences listed, 35% are singletons. This entry comes from a study of T cell repertoires in cytomegalovirus infection. The CDR3 is 13 residues long. CDR1 is SGHNT and CDR2 is YYREEE in the germline V gene (reference sequence). V gave up 4 bases and J gave up 9 bases, with 13 bases separating them. This clonotype was obtained from a human donor in good health (CMV status not recorded). Some clones in this sample may be carry-over from other donors' samples. Sequenced input: PBMCs. This chain joins TRBV5-4 and TRBJ2-2; D gene unclear. In nucleotides, the CDR3 is TGTGCCAGCAGCGACCACGGGCCCCGGGAGCTGTTTTTT. Its protein product is CASSDHGPRELFF.